Listed below are T cell receptor beta chains from one sample, sequenced in a study of blood T cell repertoires in COVID-19. Generated by immunoSEQ multiplex PCR, the TCRdb table keeps only in-frame clones and is missing some. The sample shows 100,000 or so clones, roughly nine tenths of them seen only once. The sample consisted of peripheral blood. These receptors were collected from a woman aged 50 to 65 with COVID-19, enrolled during active disease. Both conserved end residues are part of each CDR3. The D gene is left open where the match is weak. Expanded clones are given a class, and other clones once, few, many or no size at all.

TGTGCCAGCAGCCTGACAGGGGGTCCAAACTATGGCTACACCTTC,CASSLTGGPNYGYTF,TRBV9,TRBJ1-2,few,TRBD1
TGTGCCAGCAGCGCAGGACAGTACAATGAGCAGTTCTTC,CASSAGQYNEQFF,TRBV2,TRBJ2-1,once,NA
TGTGCCAGCAGCTACGACAGGGACTACGAGCAGTACTTC,CASSYDRDYEQYF,TRBV7-8,TRBJ2-7,few,TRBD1
TGCGCCAGCACAGTGAGACAGACCGGGGAGCTGTTTTTT,CASTVRQTGELFF,TRBV10-2,TRBJ2-2,few,NA
TGTGCCAGCAACCCAAGGGCAGGGGCCTCTGGCTACACCTTC,CASNPRAGASGYTF,TRBV6-2/TRBV6-3,TRBJ1-2,NA,NA
TGCGCCAGCAGTCAGACCACTAGCGGGGGACCGAATGAGCAGTTCTTC,CASSQTTSGGPNEQFF,TRBV10-2,TRBJ2-1,once,TRBD2
TGCGCCAGCAGCCACCTTCTCACAGGGGGGGAGAACACTGAAGCTTTCTTT,CASSHLLTGGENTEAFF,TRBV4-1,TRBJ1-1,NA,TRBD1
TGTGCCAGCAGCTTAGCGGGACAGGGTACTGGAAACACCATATATTTT,CASSLAGQGTGNTIYF,TRBV11-2,TRBJ1-3,once,TRBD1
TGTGCCAGCAGGGGGACTAGCGGGGGCCCCGGGGAGCTGTTTTTT,CASRGTSGGPGELFF,TRBV2,TRBJ2-2,NA,TRBD2
TGTGCCAGCAGCTTACTTACGGGGGGGAGCACAGATACGCAGTATTTT,CASSLLTGGSTDTQYF,TRBV13,TRBJ2-3,NA,TRBD2
TGTGCCAGCTCGTTCAGGGAGGACGATAATTCACCCCTCCACTTT,CASSFREDDNSPLHF,TRBV18,TRBJ1-6,once,NA
TGTGCCAGTCATGCCCCGGGACTGACGCAGTATTTT,CASHAPGLTQYF,TRBV2,TRBJ2-3,once,NA
TGCGCCAGCAGCCAAGCTGTGCCAGGGGTGGGCACAGATACGCAGTATTTT,CASSQAVPGVGTDTQYF,TRBV4-1,TRBJ2-3,NA,NA
TGTGCCAGCAGGCGACAGGACTACGAGCAGTACTTC,CASRRQDYEQYF,TRBV28,TRBJ2-7,NA,NA
TGTGCCAGCAGCTCAAACAATAATTCACCCCTCCACTTT,CASSSNNNSPLHF,TRBV7-3,TRBJ1-6,NA,NA
TGTGCCAGCAGCTTTTACGGGGGCTCCTACAATGAGCAGTTCTTC,CASSFYGGSYNEQFF,TRBV7-2,TRBJ2-1,NA,NA
TGTGCCAGCGAACTCCTGTTTTCAACTAATGAAAAACTGTTTTTT,CASELLFSTNEKLFF,TRBV6-5,TRBJ1-4,NA,NA
TGTGCCAGCAGCTTGGAGCAGACGTTCTACGAGCAGTACTTC,CASSLEQTFYEQYF,TRBV7-9,TRBJ2-7,NA,NA
TGCGCCAGCAGCTTTTCCCAGGGGAGTTACTATGGCTACACCTTC,CASSFSQGSYYGYTF,TRBV5-1,TRBJ1-2,medium-sized,NA
TGTGCCAGTGATCCAGGGTACGATGAGCAGTTCTTC,CASDPGYDEQFF,TRBV19,TRBJ2-1,NA,NA
TGTGCCAGCAGCTGGGGACAGAATGAAAAACTGTTTTTT,CASSWGQNEKLFF,TRBV5-4,TRBJ1-4,NA,TRBD1
TGTGCCAGTAGAGGTGGACAGGGGGCCAGCTCCTATAATTCACCCCTCCACTTT,CASRGGQGASSYNSPLHF,TRBV19,TRBJ1-6,NA,TRBD1
TGTGCCAGCAGCTCATGGGGACAGGTCGCCTACGAGCAGTACTTC,CASSSWGQVAYEQYF,TRBV7-8,TRBJ2-7,NA,TRBD1
TGTGCCAGCAGTTTTACAGTCAATAGCAATCAGCCCCAGCATTTT,CASSFTVNSNQPQHF,TRBV4-2,TRBJ1-5,NA,NA
TGTGCCAGCAGTGATAGCGGGGGGCTACCCCCGGTCGAGCAGTACTTC,CASSDSGGLPPVEQYF,TRBV28,TRBJ2-7,NA,TRBD2